The 18 T cell receptor beta chains given below trace back to one sample, sequenced in a study of blood T cell repertoires in COVID-19. Sequencing was performed with immunoSEQ multiplex PCR; in TCRdb, only in-frame clones are kept and a portion is missing. Here the sample spans 85,000 or so clones, about 76% being singletons. Material: peripheral blood. These receptors were collected from an older man with acute or convalescent COVID-19.

The rearrangement links TRBV6-5 to TRBJ1-2; possibly TRBD1 for D (5 bases). Trimming left V 6 bases short and J 7 bases short, with 18 bases between. The CDR3 is 14 residues long. Germline CDR1 is MNHEY and CDR2 is SVGAGI. CDR3 region: CASSPGTSDRGYTF. The CDR3 DNA is TGTGCCAGCAGCCCCGGGACTTCGGACCGTGGCTACACCTTC.

This sequence joins TRBV4-1 and TRBJ2-7; D gene ambiguous. The CDR3 runs 14 residues. V was pared by 4 bases and J by 4 bases, with 14 bases between. Germline CDR1 reads MGHRA; CDR2 reads YSYEKL. The CDR3: CASSRPDSMYEQYF. Here the CDR3 DNA reads TGCGCCAGCAGCCGCCCCGACTCTATGTACGAGCAGTACTTC.

This clone has more than one count but fewer than ten. The rearrangement links TRBV28 to TRBJ1-4; a weak D match, TRBD1 (6 bases). The CDR3 sequence is 14 residues long. The germline V gene encodes CDR1 MDHEN and CDR2 SYDVKM. V gave up 4 bases and J gave up 7 bases, with 13 bases separating them. The CDR3 region is CASSSGGLAEKLFF. The CDR3 DNA follows: TGTGCCAGCAGTTCGGGGGGGCTCGCTGAAAAACTGTTTTTT.

The V and J genes are TRBV9 and TRBJ2-3; 7 bases align to TRBD2. V lost 4 bases and J lost 6; bases outside the gene matches: 11. CDR3 length: 15 residues. The germline gives CDR1 SGDLS, CDR2 YYNGEE. The CDR3: CASSPIPGRADTQYF. Here the CDR3 DNA reads TGTGCCAGCAGCCCCATCCCGGGGAGGGCGGATACGCAGTATTTT. Using reference TRBV9 and TRBJ2-3 for the parts outside the CDR3, the full variable domain is DSGVTQTPKHLITATGQRVTLRCSPRSGDLSVYWYQQSLDQGLQFLIQYYNGEERAKGNILERFSAQQFPDLHSELNLSSLELGDSALYFCASSPIPGRADTQYFGPGTRLTVL.

V gene TRBV2 combines with J gene TRBJ2-5, with 10 bases lining up with TRBD2. With 2 bases clipped from V and 3 bases from J, the junction kept 0 bases outside the gene matches. Germline CDR1 SNHLY, CDR2 FYNNEI. The CDR3 consists of 14 residues. The CDR3 reads CASSELAGEETQYF. The CDR3 DNA reads TGTGCCAGCAGTGAACTAGCGGGAGAAGAGACCCAGTACTTC.

This chain joins TRBV12-3 or TRBV12-4 and TRBJ1-5; D is uncertain. CDR3 length: 13 residues. V was clipped by 3 bases and J by 9 bases, with 12 bases between them. DNA for the CDR3: TGTGCCAGCAGTTTTAGGTTTAGCGCGCCCCAGCATTTT. It encodes CASSFRFSAPQHF.

This chain connects TRBV6-5 to TRBJ2-2, with no clear D. The CDR3 spans 16 residues. Trimming left V 0 bases short and J 0 bases short, with 8 bases between. CDR1 is MNHEY, CDR2 SVGAGI, per germline. CDR3 sequence: CASSYSRPANTGELFF. CDR3 nucleotide sequence: TGTGCCAGCAGTTACTCGAGGCCGGCGAACACCGGGGAGCTGTTTTTT.

The V gene is TRBV28, the J gene TRBJ2-1; 7 bases are a match to TRBD2. The CDR3 consists of 14 residues. J gave up 2 bases and V 2 bases, and 0 bases lay outside the gene matches. CDR1 MDHEN and CDR2 SYDVKM come from the germline V gene. CDR3 protein: CASSLAGAYNEQFF. CDR3 nucleotides: TGTGCCAGCAGTTTAGCGGGGGCCTACAATGAGCAGTTCTTC.

This sequence joins TRBV27 and TRBJ2-2, with 7 bases lining up with TRBD2. The CDR3 consists of 16 residues. V was clipped by 5 bases and J by 4 bases; unmatched bases: 10. The V gene's germline CDR1 is MNHEY and CDR2 SMNVEV (reference sequence). The CDR3 nucleotides are TGTGCCAGCAGTCCAAGATGGACTAGTCCCACCGGGGAGCTGTTTTTT. The encoded protein is CASSPRWTSPTGELFF.

V gene TRBV6-1 combines with J gene TRBJ1-4; 12 bases are shared with TRBD1. The V and J ends lost 0 bases and 11 bases, in that order; junction bases with no gene match: 4. The CDR3 runs 15 residues. Germline lookup yields CDR1 MNHNS and CDR2 SASEGT. The CDR3: CASSEAGTGGRKLFF. CDR3 nucleotide sequence: TGTGCCAGCAGTGAAGCTGGGACAGGGGGCAGGAAACTGTTTTTT.

V gene TRBV18 combines with J gene TRBJ1-5; D not certain. Germline-derived CDR1 and CDR2 are KGHSH and LQKENI. V was pared by 1 base and J by 1 base, with 8 bases between. This CDR3 comprises 15 residues. The CDR3 sequence: CASSPRGGSNQPQHF. The CDR3 DNA follows: TGTGCCAGCTCACCACGGGGAGGGAGCAATCAGCCCCAGCATTTT.

The gene calls are TRBV21-1 and TRBJ2-1; the table's D call, TRBD1, was not checked against the DNA. TRBV21-1 is flagged as a pseudogene. This CDR3 spans 15 amino acids. The CDR3 DNA reads as TGTGCCAGCAGCTCCCGAGGGACAGGGGTGAATGAGCAGTTCTTC. This codes for CASSSRGTGVNEQFF.

V usage is TRBV18 and J usage is TRBJ2-5; D is ambiguous. Germline CDR1 reads KGHSH; CDR2 reads LQKENI. V lost 3 bases to trimming and J lost 7 bases, with 15 bases between them. The CDR3 loop spans 14 amino acids. In DNA, the CDR3 is TGTGCCAGCTCACCCTCCGACATTCCACTGACCCAGTACTTC. Translated: CASSPSDIPLTQYF.

V and J are TRBV3-1 (or the pseudogene TRBV3-2) and TRBJ1-5; D is ambiguous. The CDR3 has 14 amino acids. Trimming shortened V by 0 bases and J by 0 bases, and 3 bases separated the two germline ends. Germline-derived CDR1 and CDR2 are LGHDT and YNNKEL (reference sequence). CDR3 sequence: CASSQELSNQPQHF. The CDR3 DNA follows: TGTGCCAGCAGCCAAGAACTTAGCAATCAGCCCCAGCATTTT.

This chain uses TRBV4-1 with TRBJ2-2; TRBD1 matches at 7 bases. The CDR3 is 16 amino acids. The germline V gene encodes CDR1 MGHRA and CDR2 YSYEKL. The V segment lost 0 bases and the J segment 4 bases; nucleotides outside the gene matches: 5. CDR3 loop: CASSQDRQGVTGELFF. The DNA for the CDR3 is TGCGCCAGCAGCCAAGATAGGCAGGGGGTCACCGGGGAGCTGTTTTTT.

This chain links TRBV6-2 or TRBV6-3 with TRBJ1-5; tentative D call: TRBD1 (6 bases). V lost 5 bases to trimming and J lost 4 bases, with 12 bases between them. CDR1 and CDR2 (germline): MNHEY, SVGEGT. This CDR3 spans 14 amino acids. Here the CDR3 reads CASSNTGTNQPQHF. The DNA for the CDR3 is TGTGCCAGCAGTAACACCGGGACAAATCAGCCCCAGCATTTT.

The chain is built from TRBV9 and TRBJ1-1, with D perhaps matching TRBD1 (5 bases). Germline CDR1 SGDLS, CDR2 YYNGEE. This CDR3 has 15 amino acids. Trimming took off 0 bases at V and 1 base at J, with 10 bases between the two ends. The CDR3 DNA reads as TGTGCCAGCAGCGTAGATCAGGGTGGGAACACTGAAGCTTTCTTT. Its protein product is CASSVDQGGNTEAFF.

The chain links TRBV5-1 to TRBJ2-2; 14 bases fit TRBD2. Looked up from germline, CDR1 is SGHRS and CDR2 is YFSETQ. This CDR3 is 17 amino acids long. The junction had 11 bases not matched to a gene; V was cut back by 9 bases and J by 4 bases. CDR3 in amino acids: CATGSPGTSGSTGELFF. CDR3 DNA sequence: TGCGCCACCGGTAGCCCGGGGACTAGCGGGAGCACCGGGGAGCTGTTTTTT.